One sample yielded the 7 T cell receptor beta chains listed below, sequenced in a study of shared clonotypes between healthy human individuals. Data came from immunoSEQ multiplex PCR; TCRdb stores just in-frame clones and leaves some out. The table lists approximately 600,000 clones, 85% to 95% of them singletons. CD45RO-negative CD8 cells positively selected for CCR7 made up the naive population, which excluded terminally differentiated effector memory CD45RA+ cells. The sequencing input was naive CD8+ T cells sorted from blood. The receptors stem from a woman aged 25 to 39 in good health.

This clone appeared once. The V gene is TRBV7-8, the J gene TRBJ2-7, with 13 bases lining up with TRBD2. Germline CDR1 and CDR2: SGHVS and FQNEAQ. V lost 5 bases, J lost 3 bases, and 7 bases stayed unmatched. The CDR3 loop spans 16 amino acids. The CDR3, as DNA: TGTGCCAGCAGCGGAGGACTAGCGGGAGTTATCTACGAGCAGTACTTC. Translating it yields CASSGGLAGVIYEQYF.

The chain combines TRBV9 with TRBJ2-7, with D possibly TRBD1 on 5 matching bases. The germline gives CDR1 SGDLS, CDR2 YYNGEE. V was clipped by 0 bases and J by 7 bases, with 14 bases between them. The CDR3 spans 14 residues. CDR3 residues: CASSVGGDRVEQYF. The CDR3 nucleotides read TGTGCCAGCAGCGTAGGGGGCGATAGAGTGGAGCAGTACTTC.

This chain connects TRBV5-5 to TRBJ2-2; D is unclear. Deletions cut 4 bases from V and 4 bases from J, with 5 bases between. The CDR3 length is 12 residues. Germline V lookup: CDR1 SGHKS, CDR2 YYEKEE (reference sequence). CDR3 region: CASSPPTGELFF. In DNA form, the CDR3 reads TGTGCCAGCAGCCCCCCCACCGGGGAGCTGTTTTTT.

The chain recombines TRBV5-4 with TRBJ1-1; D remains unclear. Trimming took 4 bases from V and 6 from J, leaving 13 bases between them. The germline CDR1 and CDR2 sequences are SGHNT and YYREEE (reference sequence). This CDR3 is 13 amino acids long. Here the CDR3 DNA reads TGTGCCAGCAGCATTGGCATGGAGGCTGAAGCTTTCTTT. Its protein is CASSIGMEAEAFF.

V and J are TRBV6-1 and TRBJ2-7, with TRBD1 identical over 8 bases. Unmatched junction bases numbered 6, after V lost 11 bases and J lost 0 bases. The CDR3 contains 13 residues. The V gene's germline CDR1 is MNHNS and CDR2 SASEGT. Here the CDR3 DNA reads TGTGCCGCCCCCGGGACAGGCTCCTACGAGCAGTACTTC. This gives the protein CAAPGTGSYEQYF.

This CDR3 reads CAWSVPPNGPYNEQFF. CDR3 nucleotide sequence: TGTGCCTGGAGTGTACCGCCAAATGGCCCCTACAATGAGCAGTTCTTC. This rearrangement joins TRBV30 to TRBJ2-1; no clear D. Germline V gives CDR1 GTSNPN, CDR2 SVGIG (reference sequence). The ends were cut back, 0 bases at V and 2 bases at J, with 14 bases in the middle. The CDR3 covers 16 residues. The full variable domain, with the rest looked up from reference TRBV30 and TRBJ2-1, is SQTIHQWPATLVQPVGSPLSLECTVEGTSNPNLYWYRQAAGRGLQLLFYSVGIGQISSEVPQNLSASRPQDRQFILSSKKLLLSDSGFYLCAWSVPPNGPYNEQFFGPGTRLTVL.

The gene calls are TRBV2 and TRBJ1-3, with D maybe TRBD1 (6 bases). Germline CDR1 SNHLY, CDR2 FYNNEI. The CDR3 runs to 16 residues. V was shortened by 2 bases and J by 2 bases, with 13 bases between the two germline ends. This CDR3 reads CASSEFDRHPGNTIYF. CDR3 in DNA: TGTGCCAGCAGTGAATTTGACAGGCACCCTGGAAACACCATATATTTT.